This is a list of T cell receptor beta chains from one sample in a study of neoadjuvant nivolumab and ipilimumab in lung cancer. Sequenced by immunoSEQ multiplex PCR; TCRdb stores in-frame clones only, minus some. The profile covers 550 or so clones, with about 90% appearing a single time and more than 2.5% taken by the ten largest. The starting material was tumor tissue, obtained before neoadjuvant nivolumab, alone or with ipilimumab. The receptors stem from an adult with non-small cell lung cancer. Some clones in this sample may be carry-over from other donors' samples. Each CDR3 is given with its conserved first and last residue. The D gene is left open where the match is weak. Only some rows state a clone size, as once, few, many or a class for expanded clones.

d_gene	abundance	v_gene	j_gene	CDR3aa	CDR3nt
NA	NA	TRBV19	TRBJ1-2	CASRTAANYGYTF	TGTGCCAGTAGGACAGCAGCTAACTATGGCTACACCTTC
TRBD1	NA	TRBV5-1	TRBJ2-5	CASSQGQGSETQYF	TGCGCCAGCAGCCAGGGACAGGGGAGCGAGACCCAGTACTTC
NA	NA	TRBV20-1	TRBJ2-7	CSAPTGLGQYF	TGCAGTGCTCCGACAGGCCTTGGGCAGTACTTC
NA	NA	TRBV18	TRBJ2-6	CASSPPGDGANVLTF	TGTGCCAGCTCACCCCCGGGGGATGGGGCCAACGTCCTGACTTTC
TRBD2	once	TRBV29-1	TRBJ2-3	CSVSPTSGVASTDTQYF	TGCAGCGTTTCACCGACTAGCGGAGTCGCTAGCACAGATACGCAGTATTTT
TRBD2	NA	TRBV7-3	TRBJ2-1	CASSSTSGSYNEQFF	TGTGCCAGCAGCTCGACTAGCGGATCCTACAATGAGCAGTTCTTC
TRBD1	NA	TRBV29-1	TRBJ2-5	CSSKLTGGEWVGETQYF	TGCAGCTCGAAGCTGACAGGGGGCGAGTGGGTGGGGGAGACCCAGTACTTC
NA	NA	TRBV7-2	TRBJ2-5	CASSRVVGAQETQYF	TGTGCCAGCAGCCGCGTAGTGGGGGCCCAAGAGACCCAGTACTTC
NA	NA	TRBV5-1	TRBJ2-5	CASSSTGVGPQETQYF	TGCGCCAGCAGCTCTACAGGAGTCGGACCCCAAGAGACCCAGTACTTC
NA	once	TRBV29-1	TRBJ2-3	CSGRGGTSTDTQYF	TGCAGCGGCCGGGGCGGGACTAGCACAGATACGCAGTATTTT
TRBD2	NA	TRBV6-1	TRBJ2-1	CASQLAGAGEQFF	TGTGCCAGCCAGCTAGCGGGAGCCGGTGAGCAGTTCTTC
NA	NA	TRBV30	TRBJ2-3	CDWNRGTDNPQYF	TGTGACTGGAACAGAGGCACAGATAATCCGCAGTATTTT
TRBD2	NA	TRBV6-1	TRBJ2-5	CASSELAGGPETQYF	TGTGCCAGCAGTGAACTAGCGGGAGGGCCTGAGACCCAGTACTTC
NA	NA	TRBV5-1	TRBJ2-7	CASSLGTIRSYEQYF	TGCGCCAGCAGCTTAGGCACTATACGCTCCTACGAGCAGTACTTC
TRBD1	NA	TRBV7-9	TRBJ1-2	CASSSTGAPGDGGYTF	TGTGCCAGCAGCTCCACAGGGGCACCAGGGGATGGAGGCTACACCTTC
TRBD2	NA	TRBV29-1	TRBJ2-7	CSVTRSGRAGEQYF	TGCAGCGTTACCCGTAGCGGGAGGGCCGGGGAGCAGTACTTC
NA	NA	TRBV29-1	TRBJ1-1	CSVEDWGGTNTEAFF	TGCAGCGTTGAAGATTGGGGTGGAACTAACACTGAAGCTTTCTTT
NA	NA	TRBV7-6	TRBJ2-5	CASSSGLSSGETQYF	TGTGCCAGCAGCTCAGGGTTATCCTCGGGAGAGACCCAGTACTTC
NA	NA	TRBV6-1	TRBJ1-1	CASRATGNTEAFF	TGTGCCAGCAGAGCCACAGGGAACACTGAAGCTTTCTTT
TRBD2	NA	TRBV9	TRBJ2-3	CASSVGSSGSTDTQYF	TGTGCCAGCAGCGTAGGATCTAGCGGGAGCACAGATACGCAGTATTTT
NA	NA	TRBV11-3	TRBJ2-3	CASSLRTDTQYF	TGTGCCAGCAGCTTAAGAACAGATACGCAGTATTTT
NA	once	TRBV5-4	TRBJ1-1	CASSSAGTLTGAFF	TGTGCCAGCAGCTCTGCCGGGACCTTAACTGGAGCTTTCTTT
TRBD1	NA	TRBV18	TRBJ2-5	CASSLQGSQETQYF	TGTGCCAGCTCACTACAGGGGTCTCAAGAGACCCAGTACTTC
NA	NA	TRBV5-1	TRBJ2-3	CASSGGVDTQYF	TGCGCCAGCAGTGGCGGAGTAGATACGCAGTATTTT
TRBD1	once	TRBV4-1	TRBJ2-3	CASSRLGQATDTQYF	TGCGCCAGCAGCCGCTTGGGACAGGCCACAGATACGCAGTATTTT
TRBD1	NA	TRBV18	TRBJ2-1	CASSWGTGNDEQFF	TGTGCCAGCTCATGGGGGACAGGGAATGATGAGCAGTTCTTC
TRBD1	few	TRBV6-5	TRBJ2-2	CASRPGQVNTGELFF	TGTGCCAGCAGGCCGGGACAGGTGAACACCGGGGAGCTGTTTTTT
NA	NA	TRBV7-2	TRBJ2-1	CASSLGRGSDGKEQFF	TGTGCCAGCAGCTTAGGTAGGGGGAGTGACGGCAAGGAGCAGTTCTTC
TRBD1	NA	TRBV5-1	TRBJ2-1	CASRTGFYNEQFF	TGCGCCAGCAGGACAGGGTTTTACAATGAGCAGTTCTTC
NA	NA	TRBV4-2	TRBJ2-6	CASSQGDNSGANVLTF	TGTGCCAGCAGCCAAGGGGACAACTCTGGGGCCAACGTCCTGACTTTC
NA	once	TRBV19	TRBJ1-1	CASSMLGGAFF	TGTGCCAGTAGTATGCTTGGTGGAGCTTTCTTT
NA	NA	TRBV6-1	TRBJ2-5	CASSFQGLETQYF	TGTGCCAGCAGTTTCCAGGGGCTAGAGACCCAGTACTTC
NA	NA	TRBV7-7	TRBJ2-2	CASSLLRGGELFF	TGTGCTAGCAGCTTATTAAGGGGCGGGGAGCTGTTTTTT
TRBD2	NA	TRBV19	TRBJ2-1	CASSMTSGSYNEQFF	TGTGCCAGTAGTATGACTAGCGGGAGCTACAATGAGCAGTTCTTC
TRBD2	NA	TRBV6-4	TRBJ2-1	CASSEREGSYNEQFF	TGTGCCAGCAGTGAGCGGGAGGGCTCCTACAATGAGCAGTTCTTC
NA	NA	TRBV6-5	TRBJ1-2	CASSYDRNYGYTF	TGTGCCAGCAGTTACGACAGGAACTATGGCTACACCTTC
NA	NA	TRBV5-5	TRBJ2-3	CASSIPGTQTRTDTQYF	TGTGCCAGCAGCATACCCGGGACTCAAACCCGCACAGATACGCAGTATTTT
NA	NA	TRBV5-4	TRBJ2-3	CASSLGGGNTDTQYF	TGTGCCAGCAGCTTAGGGGGAGGGAACACAGATACGCAGTATTTT
NA	NA	TRBV19	TRBJ1-3	CASSIAVLSGNTIYF	TGTGCCAGTAGTATTGCGGTTCTCTCTGGAAACACCATATATTTT
TRBD2	NA	TRBV11-1	TRBJ2-1	CASSHSSGRYNEQFF	TGTGCCAGCAGCCATAGCAGCGGGAGGTACAATGAGCAGTTCTTC
TRBD2	NA	TRBV5-1	TRBJ2-1	CASSFGGRGYNEQFF	TGCGCCAGCAGCTTCGGCGGGAGGGGTTACAATGAGCAGTTCTTC
NA	NA	TRBV29-1	TRBJ1-2	CSVEEWGSASYGYTF	TGCAGCGTTGAAGAATGGGGGAGCGCGAGCTATGGCTACACCTTC
NA	NA	TRBV4-3	TRBJ2-3	CASSQDSRGRNTQYF	TGCGCCAGCAGCCAAGATTCACGGGGCCGGAATACGCAGTATTTT
NA	NA	TRBV9	TRBJ2-3	CASSVEGASTDTQYF	TGTGCCAGCAGCGTAGAAGGGGCTAGCACAGATACGCAGTATTTT
NA	NA	TRBV2	TRBJ2-4	CASSDRGKEPAAKNIQYF	TGTGCCAGCAGTGACCGGGGGAAGGAGCCGGCAGCCAAAAACATTCAGTACTTC
TRBD1	NA	TRBV7-9	TRBJ1-4	CASSTNRGTNEKLFF	TGTGCCAGCAGTACCAACAGGGGAACTAATGAAAAACTGTTTTTT
TRBD2	NA	TRBV29-1	TRBJ2-7	CSVGGTSGSVGEQYF	TGCAGCGTTGGGGGGACTAGCGGGAGTGTAGGCGAGCAGTACTTC
NA	once	TRBV21-1	TRBJ1-4	CASSKKLEVPTNEKLFF	TGTGCCAGCAGCAAAAAGTTGGAGGTACCAACTAATGAAAAACTGTTTTTT
TRBD1	NA	TRBV4-1	TRBJ2-3	CASSQSQGLSDTQYF	TGCGCCAGCAGCCAATCACAGGGGTTGTCAGATACGCAGTATTTT
NA	NA	TRBV5-8	TRBJ2-3	CASSLLPTDTQYF	TGTGCCAGCAGCTTGCTACCCACAGATACGCAGTATTTT
TRBD2	few	TRBV7-6	TRBJ2-3	CASSLESSGGSTDTQYF	TGTGCCAGCAGCTTAGAGTCTAGCGGGGGGAGCACAGATACGCAGTATTTT
NA	NA	TRBV15	TRBJ2-2	CATSRARAGLETGELFF	TGTGCCACCAGCAGAGCCAGGGCGGGATTGGAAACCGGGGAGCTGTTTTTT
TRBD2	NA	TRBV11-3	TRBJ2-2	CASSRSSGTHTGELFF	TGTGCCAGCAGCCGATCTAGCGGGACCCACACCGGGGAGCTGTTTTTT
NA	NA	TRBV5-1	TRBJ2-2	CASKEEVTVGELFF	TGCGCCAGCAAGGAAGAGGTCACGGTCGGGGAGCTGTTTTTT
NA	NA	TRBV2	TRBJ2-2	CASSEARLANTGELFF	TGTGCCAGCAGTGAAGCGCGACTAGCGAACACCGGGGAGCTGTTTTTT
TRBD1	NA	TRBV7-2	TRBJ1-1	CASSLGGTGGLKAFF	TGTGCCAGCAGCTTAGGGGGGACAGGGGGACTCAAAGCTTTCTTT
NA	NA	TRBV5-4	TRBJ2-3	CAVNPGGSTDTQYF	TGTGCCGTCAACCCGGGCGGTAGCACAGATACGCAGTATTTT
TRBD2	NA	TRBV18	TRBJ2-1	CASSPWGGRASVYNEQFF	TGTGCCAGCTCACCTTGGGGTGGGAGGGCCTCCGTCTACAATGAGCAGTTCTTC
TRBD1	NA	TRBV6-4	TRBJ2-3	CASMGDSPTDTQYF	TGTGCCAGCATGGGGGACAGCCCCACAGATACGCAGTATTTT
NA	NA	TRBV7-9	TRBJ2-3	CASSLPSSRTDTQYF	TGTGCCAGCAGCTTACCTAGCTCTCGCACAGATACGCAGTATTTT